These 18 T cell receptor beta chains were all obtained from the same sample, sequenced in a study of CD8 T cells in ankylosing spondylitis (dated by TCRdb to the late 2010s). Libraries came from 5' RACE. TCRdb shows the sequencer as Illumina HiSeq 2500. TCRdb reanalyzed the raw reads on its own, using fastp at Q25 for trimming and MiXCR for clone calling, and kept in-frame beta chains. Each entry is one CDR3 protein sequence, shown with its most common DNA and genes. The sample includes roughly 130,000 distinct CDR3 sequences, with roughly 15% observed a single time. The top ten constitute about 2.7% of the sample. The material sequenced was blood, either unsorted or a sorted T cell fraction (not recorded which). Receptor source: a female donor with ankylosing spondylitis or in good health (not recorded which).

The rearrangement joins TRBV10-2 to TRBJ1-5; D call uncertain. V was shortened by 1 base and J by 3 bases, with 4 bases between the two germline ends. Germline lookup yields CDR1 WSHSY and CDR2 SAAADI. This CDR3 is built from 13 residues. CDR3 sequence: CASSEFNNQPQHF. In DNA, the CDR3 is TGCGCCAGCAGTGAGTTTAACAATCAGCCCCAGCATTTT.

This clonotype was recorded at least ten times. In DNA, the CDR3 is TGCAGCGTCCGCGGGACCGACTACGAGCAGTACTTC. This sequence encodes CSVRGTDYEQYF. The V call is TRBV29-1, the J call TRBJ2-7; tentative D call: TRBD2 (6 bases). With 6 bases removed from V and 3 bases from J, the gap between germline ends came to 12 bases. CDR1 is SQVTM and CDR2 is ANQGSEA in the germline V gene. The CDR3 runs 12 residues.

The chain combines TRBV5-1 with TRBJ2-1, with TRBD1 as a possible D gene (6 bases). This CDR3 has 14 amino acids. Germline V gene lookup returns CDR1 SGHRS and CDR2 YFSETQ. The V end was cut by 4 bases, the J end by 4 bases, with 12 bases between. The CDR3 coding sequence is TGCGCCAGCAGCCTGGGGGCGTCGTACAATGAGCAGTTCTTC. It is translated as CASSLGASYNEQFF.

This clonotype was detected a few times. The rearrangement links TRBV7-8 to TRBJ1-4, with TRBD1 matching over 8 bases. The germline V gene has CDR1 SGHVS and CDR2 FQNEAQ. J gave up 3 bases and V 1 base, and 10 bases lay outside the gene matches. This CDR3 has 18 residues. The CDR3 nucleotides are TGTGCCAGCAGCTTAGTAGAGGGCAGGGGGCGGCCTAATGAAAAACTGTTTTTT. Translating it yields CASSLVEGRGRPNEKLFF.

This clonotype was picked up many times. J is TRBJ2-5 and V is TRBV5-1; TRBD1 might be the D (5 bases). This CDR3 contains 18 residues. V was shortened by 0 bases and J by 1 base, with 19 bases between the two germline ends. Germline CDR1 SGHRS, CDR2 YFSETQ. This CDR3 reads CASSLEEVRGRSQETQYF. As DNA, the CDR3 is TGCGCCAGCAGCTTGGAGGAAGTAAGGGGAAGGAGCCAAGAGACCCAGTACTTC.

The genes are TRBV5-1 and TRBJ2-2; D perhaps matches TRBD2 (6 bases). Germline V CDR1 and CDR2: SGHRS, YFSETQ. This CDR3 region has 14 residues. Trimming pared 0 bases from V and 7 bases from J, leaving 10 bases between. The CDR3 DNA reads as TGCGCCAGCAGCTTGGGACTAGTGGGCGGGGAGCTGTTTTTT. The encoded protein is CASSLGLVGGELFF.

This clonotype has at least ten counts. This rearrangement joins TRBV20-1 to TRBJ1-5; D uncertain. This CDR3 contains 11 residues. CDR1 is DFQATT and CDR2 is SNEGSKA in the germline V gene (reference sequence). V dropped 5 bases and J dropped 4 bases, with 6 bases sitting between them. The CDR3 is CSALGNQPQHF. For the CDR3, the DNA is TGCAGTGCTCTTGGGAATCAGCCCCAGCATTTT.

This rearrangement joins TRBV3-1 to TRBJ2-3, with D perhaps TRBD1 or TRBD2 (6 bases each). V lost 5 bases and J lost 3, with 15 bases in between. Germline CDR1 is LGHDT and CDR2 is YNNKEL (reference sequence). The CDR3 has 15 residues. The CDR3 reads CASSGGGTWTDTQYF. In DNA form, the CDR3 reads TGTGCCAGCAGCGGAGGGGGTACGTGGACAGATACGCAGTATTTT.

This chain connects TRBV7-2 to TRBJ2-1; 7 bases are shared with TRBD2. The CDR3 consists of 16 residues. Germline V gene lookup returns CDR1 SGHTA and CDR2 FQGNSA. V lost 5 bases to trimming and J lost 3 bases; unmatched junction nucleotides: 10. The CDR3 loop reads CASSTDGGGSYNEQFF. The CDR3 DNA sequence: TGTGCCAGCAGCACAGATGGGGGGGGGAGCTACAATGAGCAGTTCTTC.

CDR3 coding DNA: TGCAGTGCTAGAGATGGGTCCACTGAAGCTTTCTTT. This translates into CSARDGSTEAFF. This chain uses TRBV20-1 with TRBJ1-1; D call uncertain. Germline CDR1 DFQATT, CDR2 SNEGSKA (reference sequence). The CDR3 has 12 amino acids. Trimming removed 0 bases from V and 4 bases from J, with 6 bases in between.

On this clonotype: The junction departs from germline at one end; a sequencing error may be responsible. The gene calls are TRBV7-9 and TRBJ1-5, with no clear D. The CDR3 loop spans 14 amino acids. The germline V gene has CDR1 SEHNR and CDR2 FQNEAQ (reference sequence). The CDR3 DNA follows: TGTGCCAGCAGCTTAGAAGGCGGTTATCATCCCCAGCATTTT. This translates into CASSLEGGYHPQHF.

This clonotype was seen many times. The V and J genes are TRBV5-1 and TRBJ2-1; D remains unclear. Deletions cut 2 bases from V and 5 bases from J, with 8 bases between. CDR3 length equals 13 residues. The V gene's germline CDR1 is SGHRS and CDR2 YFSETQ. CDR3 nucleotides: TGCGCCAGCAGCTTCGATCCGAACAATGAGCAGTTCTTC. Protein sequence: CASSFDPNNEQFF.

Of note for this clonotype: A read error may explain this, as a much larger clone is one base away. The chain joins TRBV15 to TRBJ1-5; unclear D gene. CDR1 is LNHNV, CDR2 YYDKDF, per germline (reference sequence). The CDR3 is made up of 15 amino acids. Trimming took 3 bases from V and 3 from J, leaving 12 bases between them. The CDR3 bases are TGTGCCACCAGCAGCGGGCTAAGCAACAATCAGCCCCAGCATTTT. Its protein product is CATSSGLSNNQPQHF.

This clonotype was recorded many times. V usage is TRBV5-1 and J usage is TRBJ1-4; D is unresolved. The CDR3 runs to 15 residues. Germline loops: CDR1 SGHRS, CDR2 YFSETQ. Trimming cost V 4 bases and J 2 bases, with 12 bases left between them. The chain's CDR3 is CASSPTQQTNEKLFF. CDR3 DNA sequence: TGCGCCAGCAGCCCAACCCAACAGACTAATGAAAAACTGTTTTTT.

The chain has TRBV10-3 and TRBJ2-2, with a tentative D call TRBD1 (7 bases). Germline assignment: CDR1 ENHRY and CDR2 SYGVKD. Trimming left V 8 bases short and J 3 bases short, with 10 bases between. The length of the CDR3 is 13 residues. CDR3 sequence: CAIGGGDTGELFF. DNA of the CDR3: TGTGCCATCGGAGGGGGCGACACCGGGGAGCTGTTTTTT.

This clonotype came up many times. The rearrangement uses TRBV12-3 or TRBV12-4 and TRBJ1-3; 9 bases agree with TRBD1. CDR3 size: 16 residues. The V and J ends lost 5 bases and 0 bases, in that order; junction bases with no gene match: 5. CDR3 residues: CASSDYRGLSGNTIYF. Written as DNA, the CDR3 is TGTGCCAGCAGTGATTACAGGGGGCTCTCTGGAAACACCATATATTTT.

This clonotype was seen many times. The rearrangement links TRBV12-3 or TRBV12-4 to TRBJ2-7; the match to TRBD2 covers 12 bases. V shed 5 bases, J shed 2 bases, and the junction held 4 bases outside the gene matches. This CDR3 has 15 amino acids. CDR3: CASSNPSGGAYEQYF. CDR3 nucleotide sequence: TGTGCCAGCAGTAACCCTAGCGGGGGGGCCTACGAGCAGTACTTC.

The V call is TRBV2, the J call TRBJ2-7; D might be TRBD2 (5 bases). Germline V gene lookup returns CDR1 SNHLY and CDR2 FYNNEI. The CDR3 covers 13 residues. The V end lost 7 bases, the J end lost 5 bases, and 15 bases lay between the germline ends. The CDR3 DNA follows: TGTGCCAGCATAGCGTACGAACTCGACGAGCAGTACTTC. Amino acid sequence: CASIAYELDEQYF.